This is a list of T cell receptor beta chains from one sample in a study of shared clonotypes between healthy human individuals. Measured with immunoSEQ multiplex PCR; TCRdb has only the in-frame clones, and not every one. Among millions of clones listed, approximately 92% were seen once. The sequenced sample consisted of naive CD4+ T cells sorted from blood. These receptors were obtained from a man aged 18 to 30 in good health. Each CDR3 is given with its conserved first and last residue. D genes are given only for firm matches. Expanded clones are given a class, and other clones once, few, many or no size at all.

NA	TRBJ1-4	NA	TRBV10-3	CAISEVRTVTNEKLFF	TGTGCCATCAGTGAGGTCCGGACAGTAACTAATGAAAAACTGTTTTTT
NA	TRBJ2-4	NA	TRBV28	CARSGPPRDIQYF	TGTGCTAGATCGGGCCCCCCAAGAGACATTCAGTACTTC
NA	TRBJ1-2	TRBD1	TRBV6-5	CASRQTGGADYGYTF	TGTGCCAGCAGACAAACAGGGGGCGCAGACTATGGCTACACCTTC
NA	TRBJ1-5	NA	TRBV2	CASTIHGGSNQPQHF	TGTGCCAGCACTATACATGGTGGGTCCAATCAGCCCCAGCATTTT
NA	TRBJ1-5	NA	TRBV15	CATSREVGLSGENQPQHF	TGTGCCACCAGCAGAGAAGTAGGTCTATCGGGGGAGAATCAGCCCCAGCATTTT
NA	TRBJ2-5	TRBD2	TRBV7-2	CASSLAGGGQLETQYF	TGTGCCAGCAGCTTGGCGGGAGGAGGTCAGTTGGAGACCCAGTACTTC
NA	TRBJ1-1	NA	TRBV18	CASSPPNGGNTEAFF	TGTGCCAGCTCACCACCAAATGGAGGGAACACTGAAGCTTTCTTT
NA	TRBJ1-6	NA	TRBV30	CAWSIGSSYNSPLHF	TGTGCCTGGAGTATCGGGAGCTCCTATAATTCACCCCTCCACTTT
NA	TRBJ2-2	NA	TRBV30	CAWSGVTRTGELFF	TGTGCCTGGAGCGGGGTTACCAGGACCGGGGAGCTGTTTTTT
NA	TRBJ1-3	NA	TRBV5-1	CASSLAAGYSGNTIYF	TGCGCCAGCAGCTTGGCGGCGGGGTACTCTGGAAACACCATATATTTT
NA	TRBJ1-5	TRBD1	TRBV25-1	CASSVDRDINQPQHF	TGTGCCAGCAGTGTGGACAGGGACATCAATCAGCCCCAGCATTTT
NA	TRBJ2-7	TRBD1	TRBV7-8	CASSLGRDRVDEQYF	TGTGCCAGCAGCTTAGGCCGGGACAGGGTAGACGAGCAGTACTTC
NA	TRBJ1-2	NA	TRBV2	CASRSGRINYGYTF	TGTGCCAGCAGATCGGGACGGATAAACTATGGCTACACCTTC
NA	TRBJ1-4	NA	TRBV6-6	CASSPGSTNEKLFF	TGTGCCAGCAGTCCAGGGTCTACTAATGAAAAACTGTTTTTT
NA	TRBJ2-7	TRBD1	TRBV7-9	CASSLDGTGSSEQYF	TGTGCCAGCAGCTTAGATGGGACAGGGTCCTCCGAGCAGTACTTC
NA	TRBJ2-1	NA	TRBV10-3	CAISDRGDSYNEQFF	TGTGCCATCAGTGACAGGGGGGACTCCTACAATGAGCAGTTCTTC
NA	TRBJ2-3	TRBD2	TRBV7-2	CASSLGTTSGTDTQYF	TGTGCCAGCAGCTTAGGAACCACTAGCGGGACGGATACGCAGTATTTT
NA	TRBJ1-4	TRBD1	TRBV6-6	CASSPGQGEGEKLFF	TGTGCCAGCAGCCCCGGACAGGGAGAGGGTGAAAAACTGTTTTTT
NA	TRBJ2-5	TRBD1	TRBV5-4	CASSLTGGQETQYF	TGTGCCAGCAGCTTGACAGGGGGTCAGGAGACCCAGTACTTC
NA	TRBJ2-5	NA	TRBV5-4	CASSPGTDQETQYF	TGTGCCAGCAGCCCCGGGACCGACCAAGAGACCCAGTACTTC
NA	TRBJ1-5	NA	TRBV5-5	CASSLIQGVLGQPQHF	TGTGCCAGCAGCTTGATACAGGGCGTTCTGGGTCAGCCCCAGCATTTT
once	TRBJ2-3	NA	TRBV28	CASSFERSTDTQYF	TGTGCCAGCAGTTTCGAGCGGAGCACAGATACGCAGTATTTT
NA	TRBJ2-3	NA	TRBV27	CASSYGGYSDTQYF	TGTGCCAGCAGTTACGGGGGTTATTCAGATACGCAGTATTTT
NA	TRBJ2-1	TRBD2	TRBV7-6	CASSLGGGRSSYNEQFF	TGTGCCAGCAGCTTAGGCGGCGGGAGGAGCTCCTACAATGAGCAGTTCTTC
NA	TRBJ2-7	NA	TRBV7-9	CASSLVSLGPSLDYEQYF	TGTGCCAGCAGCTTGGTCTCGCTCGGCCCTAGCCTGGACTACGAGCAGTACTTC
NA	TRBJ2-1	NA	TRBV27	CASSRAWERNSYNEQFF	TGTGCCAGCAGCCGTGCCTGGGAGCGGAACTCCTACAATGAGCAGTTCTTC
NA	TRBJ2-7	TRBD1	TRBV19	CASSTGGGYEQYF	TGTGCCAGTAGTACAGGGGGCGGCTACGAGCAGTACTTC
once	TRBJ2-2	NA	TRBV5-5	CASSLGWSAGELFF	TGTGCCAGCAGCTTGGGGTGGTCGGCCGGGGAGCTGTTTTTT
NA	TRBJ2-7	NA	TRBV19	CASSTRDSYEQYF	TGTGCCAGTAGTACCCGGGATTCCTACGAGCAGTACTTC
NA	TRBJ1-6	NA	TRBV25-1	CASSGGTPLASPLHF	TGTGCCAGCAGTGGTGGGACACCCCTTGCGTCACCCCTCCACTTT
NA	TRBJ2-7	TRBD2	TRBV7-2	CASSLSGLATNEQYF	TGTGCCAGCAGCTTATCGGGACTAGCGACAAACGAGCAGTACTTC
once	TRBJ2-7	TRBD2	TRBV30	CAWSVSSGSYEQYF	TGTGCCTGGAGTGTTAGTAGCGGGAGCTACGAGCAGTACTTC
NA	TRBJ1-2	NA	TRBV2	CASSEAPDGSYGYTF	TGTGCCAGCAGTGAAGCGCCAGACGGAAGCTATGGCTACACCTTC
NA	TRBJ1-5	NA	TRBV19	CASSRRDLSNQPQHF	TGTGCCAGTAGTAGGAGGGATTTAAGCAATCAGCCCCAGCATTTT
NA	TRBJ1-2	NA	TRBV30	CASRQDNYGYTF	TGTGCCTCAAGACAGGATAACTATGGCTACACCTTC
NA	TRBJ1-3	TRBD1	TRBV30	CAWRPPSTGDASGNTIYF	TGTGCCTGGAGACCCCCGAGTACAGGGGACGCATCTGGAAACACCATATATTTT
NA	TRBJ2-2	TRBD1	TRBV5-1	CASSKRQGSNTGELFF	TGCGCCAGCAGCAAAAGACAGGGCTCGAACACCGGGGAGCTGTTTTTT
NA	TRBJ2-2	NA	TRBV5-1	CASSRAINTGELFF	TGCGCCAGCAGCCGTGCGATTAACACCGGGGAGCTGTTTTTT
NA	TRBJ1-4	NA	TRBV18	CASSPSLQSNEKLFF	TGTGCCAGCTCACCAAGCCTGCAGTCTAATGAAAAACTGTTTTTT
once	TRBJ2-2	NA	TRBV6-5	CASSSYTNTGELFF	TGTGCCAGCAGTTCCTACACGAACACCGGGGAGCTGTTTTTT